These 17 T cell receptor beta chains came from one sample sequenced in a study of immune characterization of retroperitoneal liposarcoma (dated by TCRdb to between 2019 and 2020). Library prep was done by PCR. TCRdb records NextSeq 500 as the sequencer. The public reads were quality trimmed at Q25 with fastp and then assembled into clones with MiXCR by TCRdb, keeping productive beta chains. Every distinct CDR3 protein forms one entry, paired with its most common genes and DNA. Here the sample has some 11,000 distinct CDR3 sequences; approximately 46% occur a single time. The ten biggest clones cover 10% of the sample. The source material was tumor tissue. The receptors come from a female donor with retroperitoneal liposarcoma.

This clonotype was seen once. V and J are TRBV7-2 and TRBJ2-1, with 9 bases aligning to TRBD2. The CDR3 loop spans 15 amino acids. Germline CDR1 and CDR2: SGHTA and FQGNSA. The V and J ends lost 5 bases and 4 bases, in that order; junction bases with no gene match: 6. This chain's CDR3 is CASSGTGLAYNEQFF. CDR3 in DNA: TGTGCCAGCAGCGGGACGGGACTAGCTTACAATGAGCAGTTCTTC.

This clonotype came up a few times. The chain is built from TRBV6-1 and TRBJ2-3, with D maybe TRBD2 (6 bases). Germline V CDR1 and CDR2: MNHNS, SASEGT. V lost 6 bases and J 5 bases, leaving 18 bases between the germline ends. This CDR3 spans 15 amino acids. This CDR3 reads CASSRGTLGEDTQYF. The DNA for the CDR3 is TGTGCCAGCAGCCGCGGGACTCTTGGGGAAGATACGCAGTATTTT.

As to this clonotype: The junction departs from the called germline gene at one end, perhaps through a read error. The chain employs TRBV6-6 and TRBJ2-1; 9 bases agree with TRBD2. Germline V lookup: CDR1 MNHNY, CDR2 SVGAGI (reference sequence). There are 16 residues in the CDR3. As DNA, the CDR3 is TGCGCCAGCAGTTCTCCCGGGACTAGCTCCAACAATGAGCAGTTCTTC. Translated: CASSSPGTSSNNEQFF.

Only one count was recorded for this clonotype. Because it lacks the conserved phenylalanine or tryptophan at the end, this CDR3 is likely a read error. The chain carries TRBV27 and TRBJ2-1; no definite D call. The J call may be faulty, since TRBJ2-5 better matches the DNA end. Germline lookup yields CDR1 MNHEY and CDR2 SMNVEV (reference sequence). CDR3 size: 14 residues. CDR3 residues: CASSFDRRQETQYV. CDR3 nucleotide sequence: TGTGCCAGCAGTTTTGATCGGAGACAAGAGACCCAGTACGTC.

In its sample, this clonotype was seen a few times. The V and J genes are TRBV7-8 and TRBJ2-1, with 7 bases identical to TRBD2. The CDR3 sequence is 15 residues long. Trimming at V came to 0 bases and at J to 13 bases, leaving 12 bases not matched to a gene. Per germline, CDR1 SGHVS and CDR2 FQNEAQ. The CDR3 nucleotides are TGTGCCAGCAGCTTAGCGACGGGGAGGGGAGAGACCCAGTTCTTC. Its protein is CASSLATGRGETQFF.

This clonotype was observed a few times. The chain joins TRBV6-1 to TRBJ2-1; 9 bases are shared with TRBD2. TRBJ2-7 explains the end of the DNA better; the J call may be wrong. Per germline, CDR1 MNHNS and CDR2 SASEGT. The CDR3 sequence is 17 residues long. The DNA of the CDR3 is TGTGCCAGCAGTTCCCGCCGGAAGCTAGCGGGGTACAATGAGCAGTACTTC. Translation: CASSSRRKLAGYNEQYF.

The V call is TRBV11-3, the J call TRBJ2-7, with D possibly being TRBD2 (6 bases). V gave up 5 bases and J gave up 0 bases, with 17 bases separating them. This CDR3 region has 16 residues. The germline V gene has CDR1 SGHNT and CDR2 YENEEA. In DNA form, the CDR3 reads TGTGCCAGCAGCCCAGGCGGGGCTCAGAGCTCCTACGAGCAGTACTTC. Protein: CASSPGGAQSSYEQYF.

On this clonotype itself: At one of its ends the junction is not consistent with the germline gene, which may arise from a read error. The CDR3 bases are TGTGCCAACAGCGGTCCGGGACAGGGGGCGCGATACACAGATACGCAGTATTTT. Amino acid sequence: CANSGPGQGARYTDTQYF. The V call is TRBV11-2, the J call TRBJ2-3, with TRBD1 identical over 12 bases. CDR1 and CDR2 (germline): SGHAT, FQNNGV. The CDR3 extends over 18 amino acids.

V is TRBV6-6 and J is TRBJ2-4, with 9 bases that match TRBD2. The DNA end is more similar to TRBJ2-1, so the J call may be wrong. The germline CDR1 and CDR2 sequences are MNHNY and SVGAGI (reference sequence). CDR3 length equals 17 residues. CDR3 loop: CASRGFSGRGEHNEQFF. The CDR3 DNA sequence: TGTGCCAGCAGGGGATTTAGCGGGAGAGGGGAACACAATGAGCAGTTCTTC.

This clonotype showed up just a few times. V usage is TRBV11-1 and J usage is TRBJ2-1; 13 nucleotides agree with TRBD2. Trimming removed 5 bases from V and 6 bases from J; junction bases left unmatched: 4. The CDR3 has 15 amino acids. The germline CDR1 and CDR2 sequences are SGHAT and FQDESV (reference sequence). This CDR3 is CASSTGTSGINEQFF. CDR3 DNA sequence: TGTGCCAGCAGCACCGGGACTAGCGGGATCAATGAGCAGTTCTTC.

The chain uses TRBV5-3 and TRBJ2-1, with 10 positions matching TRBD2. The J call is uncertain, as TRBJ2-7 better fits the DNA end. TRBV5-3 is noted as an ORF with a role that remains uncertain. The CDR3 length is 18 residues. The CDR3 is CARSLPLQAAGGFYEQYV. CDR3 bases: TGTGCCAGAAGCCTCCCTCTACAGGCAGCGGGAGGGTTCTACGAGCAGTACGTC.

This clonotype qualifies as medium-sized. V usage is TRBV7-2 and J usage is TRBJ2-1; maybe TRBD2 (6 bases). Trimming took 1 base from V and 5 from J, leaving 15 bases between them. The V gene's germline CDR1 is SGHTA and CDR2 FQGNSA. This CDR3 contains 16 residues. The CDR3 DNA sequence: TGTGCCAGCAGCTTAGTCGGCGGAGGGTCTCACAATGAGCAGTTCTTC. Translation: CASSLVGGGSHNEQFF.

V gene TRBV6-1 combines with J gene TRBJ2-1; D unresolved. V dropped 7 bases and J dropped 3 bases, with 10 bases sitting between them. Germline V gene sequence: CDR1 MNHNS, CDR2 SASEGT. This CDR3 has 13 residues. CDR3 DNA: TGTGCCAGCAAATTAGGGATCTACAATGAGCAGTTCTTC. This gives the protein CASKLGIYNEQFF.

This clonotype was seen just once. This CDR3 is CASSVLAGETDTQYF. In DNA, the CDR3 is TGTGCCAGCAGTGTTCTAGCGGGAGAGACAGATACGCAGTATTTT. The rearrangement links TRBV6-4 to TRBJ2-3; 10 positions match TRBD2. CDR1 and CDR2 (germline): MRHNA, SNTAGT. This CDR3 comprises 15 residues. J gave up 3 bases and V 4 bases, and 4 bases lay outside the gene matches.

The chain carries TRBV7-3 and TRBJ2-1, with TRBD2 matching over 10 bases. The better agreement between TRBJ2-7 and the DNA end casts doubt on the J call. The CDR3 length is 17 residues. Germline assignment: CDR1 SGHTA and CDR2 FQGTGA. The CDR3 reads CASSSTSAGGGRYEQYF. CDR3 in DNA: TGTGCCAGCAGCTCGACGTCAGCGGGAGGGGGACGTTATGAGCAGTACTTC.

By frequency in the sample, this clonotype is medium-sized. V gene TRBV7-2 combines with J gene TRBJ2-1; D could derive from TRBD1 or TRBD2 (6 bases each). Trimming took 1 base from V and 4 from J, leaving 11 bases between them. CDR1 is SGHTA and CDR2 is FQGNSA in the germline V gene. The CDR3 runs to 15 residues. CDR3 sequence: CASSLDGGLYNEQFF. CDR3 bases: TGTGCCAGCAGCTTAGACGGGGGCCTGTACAATGAGCAGTTCTTC.

As DNA, the CDR3 is TGTGCCAGCAGCCCCGAAGTTGCGCCAAACTATGGCTACACCTTC. Amino acid sequence: CASSPEVAPNYGYTF. J is TRBJ1-2 and V is TRBV7-1; D ambiguous. TRBV7-1 is identified as an open reading frame with a role that is uncertain. The CDR3 length is 15 residues. Trimming took off 5 bases at V and 2 bases at J, with 15 bases between the two ends.